Following are 9 T cell receptor beta chains from one sample sequenced in a study of CD8+ T cells in alopecia areata (dated by TCRdb to the late 2010s). The library was built by means of the immunoSEQ multiplex PCR assay. For TCR sequencing, RNA was extracted from every sample and reverse transcribed into cDNA to serve as template. The table was pulled from immuneACCESS by TCRdb, which kept in-frame rearrangements only. Such tables lose some clones; where checked, under half of the loss comes from unresolved V genes, and the rest has no known cause. For this sample there are roughly 220,000 clones; more than 30% appear just once. Jointly, the top ten make up more than 0.4% of the sample. The treatment or condition label here, explained by the study, means: oral pan-JAK inhibitor, 5-10 mg twice daily. The sample here was CD4+ T cells sorted from blood, taken between weeks 30 and 35, from a patient treated with tofacitinib. The receptor set was obtained from a human donor with alopecia areata.

There are a few counts of this clone. V is TRBV5-1 and J is TRBJ2-7; 10 nucleotides align to TRBD2. The germline V gene encodes CDR1 SGHRS and CDR2 YFSETQ. This CDR3 comprises 14 residues. V was pared by 3 bases and J by 6 bases, with 6 bases of the junction left unmatched. CDR3 amino acids: CASSSLAGGREQYF. CDR3 nucleotides: TGCGCCAGCAGCTCCTTAGCGGGAGGACGCGAGCAGTACTTC.

The CDR3 sequence is CASSLVKGRYNEQFF. CDR3 in DNA: TGTGCCAGCAGCTTAGTGAAAGGGCGCTACAATGAGCAGTTCTTC. The J gene is TRBJ2-1, the V gene TRBV7-2; D unclear. V shed 1 base and J shed 3 bases, with 10 bases lying between them. Germline V lookup: CDR1 SGHTA, CDR2 FQGNSA. CDR3 length: 15 residues.

V and J are TRBV5-1 and TRBJ2-1, with TRBD1 matching over 8 bases. J was trimmed by 5 bases and V by 2 bases; bases with no gene match: 9. The CDR3 loop spans 16 amino acids. Per the germline V gene, CDR1 is SGHRS and CDR2 is YFSETQ. The CDR3 DNA reads as TGCGCCAGCAGCTTACGGCCGACAGGGGTGGACAATGAGCAGTTCTTC. It codes for CASSLRPTGVDNEQFF.

The sample holds many counts of this clone. The V gene is TRBV10-3, the J gene TRBJ2-1; D unclear. The CDR3 is made up of 12 amino acids. Deletions cut 5 bases from V and 9 bases from J, with 11 bases between. Looked up from germline, CDR1 is ENHRY and CDR2 is SYGVKD. In nucleotides, the CDR3 is TGTGCCATCAGTCCAGGCCCGGCTGAGCAGTTCTTC. It specifies CAISPGPAEQFF.

The chain employs TRBV27 and TRBJ2-2; unclear D gene. CDR3 size: 12 residues. CDR1 MNHEY and CDR2 SMNVEV come from the germline V gene (reference sequence). The V and J ends lost 2 bases and 6 bases respectively, with 4 bases between them. The CDR3 region has the DNA TGTGCCAGCAGTTTACCCTCCGGGGAGCTGTTTTTT. Protein sequence: CASSLPSGELFF.

Here the CDR3 DNA reads TGTGCCACCAGCCTCGGACCCGGGGCGGGAGAAAAACTGTTTTTT. Protein: CATSLGPGAGEKLFF. The chain is built from TRBV15 and TRBJ1-4; TRBD1 is a possible D gene (5 bases). Trimming took off 5 bases at V and 8 bases at J, with 18 bases between the two ends. The CDR3 is 15 amino acids. In germline, CDR1 is LNHNV, CDR2 YYDKDF (reference sequence).

There are a few counts of this clone. V usage is TRBV5-1 and J usage is TRBJ2-1; D gene ambiguous. The V end was cut by 7 bases, the J end by 5 bases, with 7 bases between. The germline CDR1 and CDR2 sequences are SGHRS and YFSETQ. The CDR3 contains 11 residues. The chain's CDR3 is CASFQNNEQFF. DNA for the CDR3: TGCGCCAGCTTCCAGAACAATGAGCAGTTCTTC.

The chain combines TRBV7-8 with TRBJ1-6; D not certain. This CDR3 is 14 amino acids long. The V end was cut by 8 bases, the J end by 4 bases, with 12 bases between. Germline CDR1 reads SGHVS; CDR2 reads FQNEAQ. The CDR3 spells CASLRGQYNSPLHF. The CDR3 bases are TGTGCCAGCTTACGCGGGCAGTATAATTCACCCCTCCACTTT.

V and J are TRBV29-1 and TRBJ2-7, with D possibly being TRBD1 or TRBD2 (6 bases each). The CDR3 spans 18 residues. In germline, CDR1 is SQVTM, CDR2 ANQGSEA. Trimming took off 0 bases at V and 6 bases at J, with 27 bases between the two ends. This CDR3 is CSVEDYPGWGAQVGEQYF. CDR3 in DNA: TGCAGCGTTGAAGATTACCCCGGTTGGGGGGCTCAGGTTGGCGAGCAGTACTTC.